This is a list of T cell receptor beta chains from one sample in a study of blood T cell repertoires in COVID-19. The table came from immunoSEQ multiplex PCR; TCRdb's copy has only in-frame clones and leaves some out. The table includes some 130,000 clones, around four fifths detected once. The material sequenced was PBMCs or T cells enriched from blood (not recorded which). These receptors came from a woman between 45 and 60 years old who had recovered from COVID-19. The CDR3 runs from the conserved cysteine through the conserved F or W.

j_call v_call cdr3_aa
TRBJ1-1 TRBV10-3 CAISEETGAEAFF
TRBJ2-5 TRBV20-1 CKLVDQETQYF
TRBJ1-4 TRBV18 CASLGQGSEKLFF
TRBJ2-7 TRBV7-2 CASSERTSGSYEQYF
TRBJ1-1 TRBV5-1 CASSKATGRQGNTEAFF
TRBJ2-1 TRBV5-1 CASSFTGLAGVYNEQFF
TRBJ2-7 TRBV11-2 CASSLFTSAGTGTTYEQYF
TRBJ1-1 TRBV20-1 CSASLDSMNTEAFF
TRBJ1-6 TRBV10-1 CASSAASSYNSPLHF
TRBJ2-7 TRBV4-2 CASSQVGKRGLTYEQYF
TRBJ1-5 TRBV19 CASSIVPGQQPQHF
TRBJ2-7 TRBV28 CASSPARGPGEQYF
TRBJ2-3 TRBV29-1 CSVLEAGGPRDTQYF
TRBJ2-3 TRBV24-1 CATSDETGALDTQYF
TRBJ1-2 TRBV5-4 CASSLGGQNYGYTF
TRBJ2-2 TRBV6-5 CASSWPGQVNTGELFF
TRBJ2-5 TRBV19 CASSIVPPQQETQYF
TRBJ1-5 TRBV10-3 CAISTGVNQPQHF
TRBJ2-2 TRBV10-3 CAISGGQIKGTGELFF
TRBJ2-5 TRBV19 CASSMLGDRETKTQYF
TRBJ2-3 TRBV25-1 CASSDRMGDRVGTDTQYF
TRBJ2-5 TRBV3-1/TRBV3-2 CASSQERAQYF
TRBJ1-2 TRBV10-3 CAISDDGVNYGYTF
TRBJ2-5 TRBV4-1 CASSHNSYQETQYF
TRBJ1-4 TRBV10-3 CAISESLGGSEKLFF
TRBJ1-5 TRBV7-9 CASSPGQGAPFGQPQHF
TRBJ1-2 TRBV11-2 CASSPDRGLDGYTF
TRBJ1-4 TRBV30 CAWSVPRQGREKLFF
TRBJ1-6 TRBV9 CASSLPGSPLHF
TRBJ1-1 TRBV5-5 CASSFHYWDTEAFF
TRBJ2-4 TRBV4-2 CASSQAGPIAKNIQYF
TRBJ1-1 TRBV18 CASSLGTGYTEAFF
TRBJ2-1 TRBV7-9 CASSIDGNEQFF
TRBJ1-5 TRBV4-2 CASSQVIQGAGGNQPQHF
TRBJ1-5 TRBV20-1 CSASKGLGNQPQHF
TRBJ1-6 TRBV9 CASSVEPGQPNSPLHF
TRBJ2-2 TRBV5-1 CASSLTGSGGELFF
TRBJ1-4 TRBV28 CASSLARETTTNEKLFF
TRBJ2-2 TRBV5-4 CASSPRTGIAGELFF
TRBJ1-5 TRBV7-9 CASSLTGQGNQPQHF
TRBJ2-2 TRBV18 CASSAQGARTGELFF
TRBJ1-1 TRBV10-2 CASSIQGFSTEAFF
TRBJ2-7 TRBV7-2 CASSLGVGRTQRHHEQYF
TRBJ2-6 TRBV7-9 CASSSLGQGPPGANVLTF
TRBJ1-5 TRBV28 CASSFPRTNQPQHF
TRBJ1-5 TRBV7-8 CASSLGRQGNQPQHF
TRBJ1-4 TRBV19 CASTMGGPGTNEKLFF
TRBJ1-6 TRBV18 CASSPSGALNSPLHF
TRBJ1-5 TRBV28 CASSLRGQAYQPQHF
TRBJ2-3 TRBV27 CASRRGLAVDTQYF
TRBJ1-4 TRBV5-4 CASSARVTGGDEKLFF
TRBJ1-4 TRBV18 CASSPDRGNEKLFF
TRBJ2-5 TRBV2 CASSGGLGETQYF
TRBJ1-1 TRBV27 CASSFRQGPMNQAFF
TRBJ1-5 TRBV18 CASSPEFDQPQHF